This TCR beta chain is from a study of T cells in Graves' hyperthyroidism and ophthalmopathy. Whole-study findings and limits: A 13 V-J model separated ophthalmopathy from stable hyperthyroidism.

From germline, CDR1 is GTSNPN and CDR2 SVGIG (reference sequence). The CDR3 consists of 19 residues. V was trimmed by 4 bases and J by 0 bases, leaving 22 bases between them. TCR beta CDR3 regions were amplified from RNA. Researchers ran a first-round RT-PCR on the TCR CDR3 using the HTBI primer set. TCRdb reanalysed the multiplex PCR reads using MiXCR and keeps one entry per CDR3 protein. The sample holds fewer than 500,000 distinct CDR3 sequences, less than 15% seen once. On this clonotype: Its cognate antigen is unknown.

Diagnoses used clinical symptoms, serum thyroxine and TRAb, thyroid ultrasound and orbital computed tomography. Sequences were obtained from blood. V and J are TRBV30 and TRBJ2-6, with a tentative D call TRBD2 (6 bases). The TCR was taken from a man aged 30-40 years with Graves' hyperthyroidism that later progressed to Graves' ophthalmopathy. Written as DNA, the CDR3 is TGTGCCTGGACAGGCGCCGGAGGGGCCCACCCCTCTGGGGCCAACGTCCTGACTTTC. This translates into CAWTGAGGAHPSGANVLTF.